Described below is a single TCR beta chain sequence and its context. This sample was included in a study of blood T cell repertoires in COVID-19. Data came from immunoSEQ multiplex PCR; TCRdb stores just in-frame clones and leaves some out. The data contain under 150,000 clones, under 85% of them singletons. CDR1 is SGHNT and CDR2 is YYREEE in the germline V gene (reference sequence). Trimming took off 4 bases at V and 4 bases at J, with 14 bases between the two ends. The CDR3 has 14 amino acids. Material for sequencing was peripheral blood. The V call is TRBV5-4, the J call TRBJ1-1, with a possible D match to TRBD1 (6 bases). The TCR was taken from a man aged 45-65 years with active or convalescent COVID-19. CDR3 sequence: CASSPTDRPTEAFF. CDR3 coding DNA: TGTGCCAGCAGCCCTACCGACAGGCCCACTGAAGCTTTCTTT.